This T cell receptor beta chain comes out of a study of shared clonotypes between healthy human individuals. Sequenced by immunoSEQ multiplex PCR; TCRdb stores in-frame clones only, minus some. The table shows approximately 2.3 million clones, with roughly 93% occurring only once. This CDR3 has 13 amino acids. Germline CDR1 reads KGHSH; CDR2 reads LQKENI. V lost 3 bases to trimming and J lost 8 bases, with 13 bases between them. The sequenced sample was naive CD4+ T cells from PBMCs. As for subset: CD45RA+ positively selected. The clonotype was recovered from a man younger than 35 in good health. Some clones in this sample may be carry-over from other donors' samples. The chain has TRBV18 and TRBJ1-2; D possibly corresponds to TRBD1 (6 bases). The CDR3 region is CASSPDVGGGYTF. As DNA, the CDR3 is TGTGCCAGCTCACCCGACGTCGGGGGCGGCTACACCTTC. Full variable domain (rest looked up from reference TRBV18 and TRBJ1-2): NAGVMQNPRHLVRRRGQEARLRCSPMKGHSHVYWYRQLPEEGLKFMVYLQKENIIDESGMPKERFSAEFPKEGPSILRIQQVVRGDSAAYFCASSPDVGGGYTFGSGTRLTVV.